Listed below are T cell receptor beta chains from one sample, sequenced in a study of response to subunit inactivated influenza vaccine. MiXCR, applied by TCRdb to the RT-PCR reads, yields one record per CDR3 protein. The sample includes around 580,000 distinct CDR3 sequences, about 11% of them seen just once. The sequencing here drew on PBMCs from blood, taken on the day of vaccination. These receptors all come from a man in his fifties who received an inactivated influenza vaccine. Both conserved end residues are part of each CDR3. The order of the fields is clone size, V gene, D gene, J gene, CDR3 protein, CDR3 DNA. D genes are given only for firm matches. Not all rows give a size; the values are once, few, many and, for expanded clones, a class.

.,TRBV9,TRBD1,TRBJ2-1,CASSVEETGVGEQFF,TGTGCCAGCAGCGTAGAGGAGACAGGGGTGGGGGAGCAGTTCTTC
.,TRBV20-1,TRBD1,TRBJ2-7,CSARGTEASYEQYF,TGCAGTGCTAGGGGGACAGAAGCTTCCTACGAGCAGTACTTC
many,TRBV2,.,TRBJ2-5,CASSEAQETQYF,TGTGCCAGCAGTGAAGCACAAGAGACCCAGTACTTC
many,TRBV11-2,TRBD2,TRBJ2-1,CASSRTSGRASSYNEQFF,TGTGCCAGCAGCCGGACTAGCGGGAGGGCAAGCTCCTACAATGAGCAGTTCTTC
few,TRBV4-2,.,TRBJ2-3,CASSQDGDNTDTQYF,TGTGCCAGCAGCCAAGATGGGGATAACACAGATACGCAGTATTTT
.,TRBV4-3,TRBD1,TRBJ2-7,CASSQETRGRHEQYF,TGCGCCAGCAGCCAAGAAACGAGGGGGCGCCACGAGCAGTACTTC
few,TRBV28,TRBD1,TRBJ1-2,CASSNTGTGGRGYTF,TGTGCCAGCAGTAATACCGGGACAGGGGGCAGGGGCTACACCTTC
.,TRBV10-3,.,TRBJ2-7,CAISESGSNEQYF,TGTGCCATCAGTGAGTCAGGGTCCAACGAGCAGTACTTC
many,TRBV12-3/TRBV12-4,.,TRBJ1-3,CASSYSGNTIYF,TGTGCCAGCAGTTACTCTGGAAACACCATATATTTT
many,TRBV7-2,TRBD1,TRBJ2-1,CASSPRQGSYNEQFF,TGTGCCAGCAGCCCCCGACAGGGATCCTACAATGAGCAGTTCTTC
.,TRBV5-5,.,TRBJ1-3,CASSFTSSGNTIYF,TGTGCCAGCAGCTTTACCTCCTCTGGAAACACCATATATTTT
few,TRBV10-3,TRBD1,TRBJ2-3,CAIKTGSTDTQYF,TGTGCCATCAAGACAGGGAGCACAGATACGCAGTATTTT
few,TRBV19,TRBD1,TRBJ2-1,CASTYTGGAVNEQFF,TGTGCCAGTACCTATACAGGGGGCGCAGTGAATGAGCAGTTCTTC
few,TRBV5-5,.,TRBJ1-5,CASSFAGLGQPQHF,TGTGCCAGCAGCTTCGCGGGCCTTGGTCAGCCCCAGCATTTT
few,TRBV6-1,.,TRBJ2-7,CASSEGSVGASYEQYF,TGTGCCAGCAGTGAAGGATCTGTGGGGGCCTCCTACGAGCAGTACTTC
many,TRBV18,TRBD2,TRBJ2-1,CASSSRGLAGSYNEQFF,TGTGCCAGCTCTAGCCGGGGACTAGCGGGGTCCTACAATGAGCAGTTCTTC
few,TRBV28,.,TRBJ2-7,CASSLEARQASYEQYF,TGTGCCAGCAGTTTAGAGGCCCGGCAGGCTTCCTACGAGCAGTACTTC
many,TRBV12-3/TRBV12-4,TRBD1,TRBJ1-6,CASGTDRGRNTLHF,TGTGCCAGCGGAACGGACAGGGGGCGTAACACCCTCCACTTT